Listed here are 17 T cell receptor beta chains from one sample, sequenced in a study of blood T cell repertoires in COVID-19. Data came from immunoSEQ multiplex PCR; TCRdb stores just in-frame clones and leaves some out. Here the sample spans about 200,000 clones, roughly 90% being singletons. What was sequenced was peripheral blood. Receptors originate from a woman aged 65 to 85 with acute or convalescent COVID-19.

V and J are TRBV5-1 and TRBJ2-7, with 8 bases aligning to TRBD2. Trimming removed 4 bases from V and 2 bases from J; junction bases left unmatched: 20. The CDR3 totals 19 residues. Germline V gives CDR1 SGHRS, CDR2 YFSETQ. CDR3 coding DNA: TGCGCCAGCAGCCCGACCTTTGGGTCTGGGAGCGGGGGTACCTACGAGCAGTACTTC. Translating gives CASSPTFGSGSGGTYEQYF.

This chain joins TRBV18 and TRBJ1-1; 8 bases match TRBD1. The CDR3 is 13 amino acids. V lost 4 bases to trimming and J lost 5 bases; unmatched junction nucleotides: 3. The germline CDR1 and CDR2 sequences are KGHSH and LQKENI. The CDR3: CASSLRGLTEAFF. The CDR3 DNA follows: TGTGCCAGCTCACTCAGGGGGCTTACTGAAGCTTTCTTT.

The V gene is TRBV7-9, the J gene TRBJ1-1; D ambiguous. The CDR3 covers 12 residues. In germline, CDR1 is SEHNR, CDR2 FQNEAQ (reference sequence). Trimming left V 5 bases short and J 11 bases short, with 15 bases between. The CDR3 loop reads CASSTGWPAAFF. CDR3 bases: TGTGCCAGCAGCACCGGGTGGCCCGCGGCTTTCTTT. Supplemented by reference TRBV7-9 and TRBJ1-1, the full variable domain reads DTGVSQNPRHKITKRGQNVTFRCDPISEHNRLYWYRQTLGQGPEFLTYFQNEAQLEKSRLLSDRFSAERPKGSFSTLEIQRTEQGDSAMYLCASSTGWPAAFFGQGTRLTVV.

The CDR3 loop reads CASKERPGQGVETQYF. DNA for the CDR3: TGTGCCAGTAAAGAAAGACCGGGACAGGGGGTAGAGACCCAGTACTTC. The rearrangement uses TRBV19 and TRBJ2-5; 11 positions match TRBD1. Germline V gene lookup returns CDR1 LNHDA and CDR2 SQIVND (reference sequence). This CDR3 is 16 amino acids long. V shed 7 bases and J 4 bases; nucleotides not matched to a gene: 11.

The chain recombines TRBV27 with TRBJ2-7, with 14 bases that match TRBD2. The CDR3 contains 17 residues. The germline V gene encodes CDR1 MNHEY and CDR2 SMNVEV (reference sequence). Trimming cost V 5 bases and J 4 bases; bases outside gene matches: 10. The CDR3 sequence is CASSRSGLAGDLYEQYF. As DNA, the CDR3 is TGTGCCAGCAGTCGATCGGGACTAGCGGGAGACTTGTACGAGCAGTACTTC.

The CDR3: CASSLYGAQPQHF. The CDR3 DNA follows: TGTGCCAGCAGTTTATATGGAGCTCAGCCCCAGCATTTT. The chain uses TRBV12-3 or TRBV12-4 and TRBJ1-5; D is unclear. The CDR3 covers 13 residues. V was shortened by 2 bases and J by 6 bases, with 8 bases between the two germline ends.

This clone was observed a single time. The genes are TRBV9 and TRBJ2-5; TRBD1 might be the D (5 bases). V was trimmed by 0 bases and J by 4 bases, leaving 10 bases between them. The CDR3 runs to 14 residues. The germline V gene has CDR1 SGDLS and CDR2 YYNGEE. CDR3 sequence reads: CASSVAYGAETQYF. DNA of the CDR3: TGTGCCAGCAGCGTAGCTTATGGGGCAGAGACCCAGTACTTC.

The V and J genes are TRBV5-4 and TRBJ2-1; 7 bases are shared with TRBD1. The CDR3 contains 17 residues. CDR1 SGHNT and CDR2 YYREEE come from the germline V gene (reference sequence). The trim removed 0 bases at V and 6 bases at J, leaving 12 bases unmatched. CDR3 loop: CASSLDTGVGRVNEQFF. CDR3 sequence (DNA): TGTGCCAGCAGCTTGGATACAGGGGTAGGTAGGGTCAATGAGCAGTTCTTC.

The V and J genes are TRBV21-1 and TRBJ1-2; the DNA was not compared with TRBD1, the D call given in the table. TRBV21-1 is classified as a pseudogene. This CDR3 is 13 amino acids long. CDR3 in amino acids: CASTGQSCFGYTF. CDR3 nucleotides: TGTGCCAGCACAGGACAGTCGTGTTTTGGCTACACCTTC.

This CDR3 reads CASSQGAPLFYNEQFF. CDR3 bases: TGCGCCAGCAGCCAAGGGGCACCACTCTTCTACAATGAGCAGTTCTTC. The chain couples TRBV4-1 to TRBJ2-1; D not resolved. V lost 1 base and J lost 3, with 13 bases in between. This CDR3 region has 16 residues. Germline V CDR1 and CDR2: MGHRA, YSYEKL.

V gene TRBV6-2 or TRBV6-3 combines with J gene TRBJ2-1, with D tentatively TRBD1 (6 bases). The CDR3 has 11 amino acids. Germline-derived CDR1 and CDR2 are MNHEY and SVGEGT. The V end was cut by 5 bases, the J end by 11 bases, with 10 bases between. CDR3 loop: CASSHGQKQFF. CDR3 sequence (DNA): TGTGCCAGCAGTCATGGACAGAAGCAGTTCTTC.

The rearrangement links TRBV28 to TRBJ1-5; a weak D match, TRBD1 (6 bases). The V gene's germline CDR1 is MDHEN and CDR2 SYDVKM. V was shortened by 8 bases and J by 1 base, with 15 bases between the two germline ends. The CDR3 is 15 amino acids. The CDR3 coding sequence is TGTGCCAGCGTACGGGGAGGGGGAAGCAATCAGCCCCAGCATTTT. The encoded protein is CASVRGGGSNQPQHF. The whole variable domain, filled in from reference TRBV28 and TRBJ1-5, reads DVKVTQSSRYLVKRTGEKVFLECVQDMDHENMFWYRQDPGLGLRLIYFSYDVKMKEKGDIPEGYSVSREKKERFSLILESASTNQTSMYLCASVRGGGSNQPQHFGDGTRLSIL.

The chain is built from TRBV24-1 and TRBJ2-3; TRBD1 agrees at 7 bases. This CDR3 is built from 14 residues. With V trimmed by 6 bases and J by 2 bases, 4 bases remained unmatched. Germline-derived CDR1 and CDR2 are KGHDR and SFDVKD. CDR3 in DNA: TGTGCCACCAGTAAGGGACAGAACACAGATACGCAGTATTTT. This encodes CATSKGQNTDTQYF.

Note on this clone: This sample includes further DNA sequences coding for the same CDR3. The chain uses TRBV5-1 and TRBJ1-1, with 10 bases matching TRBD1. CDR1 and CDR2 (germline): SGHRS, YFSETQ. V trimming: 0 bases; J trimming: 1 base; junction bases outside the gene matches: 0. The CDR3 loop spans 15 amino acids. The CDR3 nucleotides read TGCGCCAGCAGCTTGGGGGACAGGGGGAACACTGAAGCTTTCTTT. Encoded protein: CASSLGDRGNTEAFF.

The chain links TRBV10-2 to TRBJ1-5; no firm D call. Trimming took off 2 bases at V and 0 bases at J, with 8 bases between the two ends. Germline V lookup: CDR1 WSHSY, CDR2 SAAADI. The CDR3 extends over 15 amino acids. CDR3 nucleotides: TGCGCCAGCAGTGAGACGACATCTAGCAATCAGCCCCAGCATTTT. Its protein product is CASSETTSSNQPQHF.

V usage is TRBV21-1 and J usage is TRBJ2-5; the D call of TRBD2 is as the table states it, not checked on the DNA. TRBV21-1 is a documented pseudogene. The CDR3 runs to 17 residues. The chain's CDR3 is CASSERGLADLQETQYF. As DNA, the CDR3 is TGTGCCAGCAGCGAAAGGGGACTAGCGGACCTACAAGAGACCCAGTACTTC.

The DNA for the CDR3 is TGTGCCAGCAGTTACCCCCGGACTGGAGCCTACAATGAGCAGTTCTTC. Translation gives CASSYPRTGAYNEQFF. The rearrangement uses TRBV6-5 and TRBJ2-1; possible D gene TRBD2, 5 bases. The germline CDR1 and CDR2 sequences are MNHEY and SVGAGI. Between the trimmed V and J ends, which lost 2 bases and 2 bases, there was a span of 13 bases. This CDR3 has 16 residues.